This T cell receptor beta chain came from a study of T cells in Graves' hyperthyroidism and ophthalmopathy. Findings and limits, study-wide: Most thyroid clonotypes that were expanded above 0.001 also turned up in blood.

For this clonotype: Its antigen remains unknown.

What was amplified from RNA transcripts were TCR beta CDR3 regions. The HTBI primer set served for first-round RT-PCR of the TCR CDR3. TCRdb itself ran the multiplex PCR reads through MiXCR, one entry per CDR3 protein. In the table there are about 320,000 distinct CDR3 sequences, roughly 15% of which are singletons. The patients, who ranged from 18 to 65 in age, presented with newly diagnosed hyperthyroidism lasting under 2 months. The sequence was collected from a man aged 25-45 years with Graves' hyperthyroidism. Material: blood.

CDR3 sequence (DNA): TGTGCCAGCAGCTTACGGGACTACTCCTACAATGAGCAGTTCTTC. This sequence encodes CASSLRDYSYNEQFF. The chain joins TRBV7-2 to TRBJ2-1; TRBD2 agrees at 7 bases. The CDR3 sequence is 15 residues long. V was pared by 2 bases and J by 0 bases, with 1 base of the junction left unmatched. Germline CDR1 SGHTA, CDR2 FQGNSA.